One sample yielded the 10 T cell receptor beta chains listed below, sequenced in a study of regulatory T cells in long-lasting Graves disease (dated by TCRdb to the early 2020s). Library preparation employed multiplex PCR. Sequencing was carried out with an Illumina HiSeq 4000. To build TCR beta libraries, CDR3 regions were amplified by Arm-PCR using iRepertoire HTBI primers. The public reads were reprocessed in TCRdb via fastp at Q25 and MiXCR, keeping in-frame beta chains. Rows with a matching CDR3 protein are joined into one entry that keeps the most common DNA and genes. A total of some 350,000 distinct CDR3 sequences appear in this sample, about a sixth of them only once. Jointly, the top ten make up roughly a fifth of the sample. The time point label, read with the paper, signifies: newly diagnosed GD, antithyroid drugs for less than 3 months. For both TCR sequencing and RNA sequencing, RNA was extracted from PBMCs using TRIzol.

A further study also used this sample, focusing on T cells in Graves' hyperthyroidism and ophthalmopathy.

The material sequenced was peripheral blood mononuclear cells (PBMCs), taken at new diagnosis, from a patient treated with antithyroid drugs. These receptor sequences come from a woman younger than 35 with Graves disease. Donor details come from another sample of the same person, matched by shared clones.

This clonotype was seen a handful of times. The CDR3 DNA reads as TGTGCCAGCAGTTACTCGAAAGGGGCCAATGAGCAGTTCTTC. This translates into CASSYSKGANEQFF. J is TRBJ2-1 and V is TRBV6-9; D might be TRBD1 (5 bases). CDR3 size: 14 residues. V dropped 3 bases and J dropped 6 bases, with 12 bases sitting between them. CDR1 and CDR2 from the germline V gene are MNHGY and SVAAGI.

This chain links TRBV7-6 with TRBJ2-2; 8 bases are shared with TRBD1. The CDR3 consists of 15 residues. Trimming removed 5 bases from V and 6 bases from J; junction bases left unmatched: 8. Germline loops: CDR1 SGHVS, CDR2 FNYEAQ. As DNA, the CDR3 is TGTGCCAGCAGCCCGACAGGGGTTTTTGCCGGGGAGCTGTTTTTT. It translates to CASSPTGVFAGELFF.

At least ten counts were recorded for this clonotype. The V and J genes are TRBV13 and TRBJ2-1, with D possibly being TRBD1 or TRBD2 (5 bases each). Between the trimmed V and J ends, which lost 4 bases and 7 bases, there was a span of 8 bases. The CDR3 is 12 residues long. The germline CDR1 and CDR2 sequences are PRHDT and FYEKMQ (reference sequence). CDR3 loop: CASSSGTNEQFF. CDR3 DNA sequence: TGTGCCAGCAGCTCAGGGACGAATGAGCAGTTCTTC.

The chain couples TRBV3-1 to TRBJ2-1; TRBD2 agrees at 7 bases. Germline assignment: CDR1 LGHDT and CDR2 YNNKEL (reference sequence). The trim removed 6 bases at V and 8 bases at J, leaving 13 bases unmatched. The CDR3 runs to 15 residues. For the CDR3, the DNA is TGTGCCAGCAGGGGTAGTGGGAGGGTTGGCGATGAGCAGTTCTTC. It translates to CASRGSGRVGDEQFF.

This clonotype was detected many times. The rearrangement links TRBV3-1 to TRBJ2-1; 14 bases map to TRBD2. V lost 4 bases, J lost 2 bases, and 7 bases stayed unmatched. CDR3 size: 18 residues. The germline V gene encodes CDR1 LGHDT and CDR2 YNNKEL (reference sequence). Written as DNA, the CDR3 is TGTGCCAGCAGCCCAAGTTCGGGACTAGCGGGAGCCTACAATGAGCAGTTCTTC. Its translation is CASSPSSGLAGAYNEQFF.

J is TRBJ1-4 and V is TRBV6-2 or TRBV6-3; a weak D match, TRBD1 (5 bases). CDR1 MNHEY and CDR2 SVGEGT come from the germline V gene. This CDR3 is built from 14 residues. V lost 2 bases and J lost 8, with 12 bases in between. CDR3: CASSYGMGVEKLFF. CDR3 nucleotide sequence: TGTGCCAGCAGTTACGGGATGGGGGTCGAAAAACTGTTTTTT.

In its sample, this clonotype was seen many times. The chain has TRBV5-1 and TRBJ2-3; D ambiguous. This CDR3 is built from 14 residues. Germline V gene lookup returns CDR1 SGHRS and CDR2 YFSETQ. The ends were cut back, 4 bases at V and 2 bases at J, with 11 bases in the middle. CDR3 protein: CASSEDTLTDTQYF. CDR3 in DNA: TGCGCCAGCAGCGAAGATACCCTCACAGATACGCAGTATTTT.

This clonotype has at least ten counts. The rearrangement joins TRBV12-3 or TRBV12-4 to TRBJ2-2; D uncertain. The V gene lost 8 bases and the J gene lost 0 bases, with 7 bases spanning the gap. This CDR3 is 13 amino acids long. The chain's CDR3 is CASRQTNTGELFF. The DNA of the CDR3 is TGTGCCAGCCGCCAGACGAACACCGGGGAGCTGTTTTTT.

The chain joins TRBV6-1 to TRBJ1-1, with D possibly TRBD1 on 6 matching bases. The CDR3 is made up of 14 amino acids. V lost 6 bases, J lost 5 bases, and 16 bases lay in between. The germline CDR1 and CDR2 sequences are MNHNS and SASEGT. The CDR3 sequence is CASRGGQGATEAFF. CDR3 coding DNA: TGTGCCAGCAGAGGGGGGCAGGGCGCGACTGAAGCTTTCTTT.

This clonotype was recorded a few times. The CDR3 loop reads CASSFTGGNQPQHF. The CDR3 DNA follows: TGTGCCAGCAGCTTTACAGGGGGCAATCAGCCCCAGCATTTT. The chain links TRBV7-2 to TRBJ1-5, with 7 bases aligning to TRBD1. Germline-derived CDR1 and CDR2 are SGHTA and FQGNSA. The CDR3 extends over 14 amino acids. V lost 3 bases, J lost 2 bases, and 1 base stayed unmatched.